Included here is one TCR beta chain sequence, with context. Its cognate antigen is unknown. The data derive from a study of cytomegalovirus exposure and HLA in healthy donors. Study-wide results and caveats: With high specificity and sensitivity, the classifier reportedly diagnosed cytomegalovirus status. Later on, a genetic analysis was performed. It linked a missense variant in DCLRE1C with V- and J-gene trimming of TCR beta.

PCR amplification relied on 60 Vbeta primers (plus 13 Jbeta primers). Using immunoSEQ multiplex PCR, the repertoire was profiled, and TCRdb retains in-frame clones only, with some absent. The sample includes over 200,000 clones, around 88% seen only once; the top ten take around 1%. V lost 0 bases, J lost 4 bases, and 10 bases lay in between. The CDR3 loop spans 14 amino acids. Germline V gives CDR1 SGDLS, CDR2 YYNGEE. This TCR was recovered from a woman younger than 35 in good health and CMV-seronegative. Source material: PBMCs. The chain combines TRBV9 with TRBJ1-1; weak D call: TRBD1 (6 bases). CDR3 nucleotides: TGTGCCAGCAGCGTAGAGGGGGATGGCACTGAAGCTTTCTTT. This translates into CASSVEGDGTEAFF. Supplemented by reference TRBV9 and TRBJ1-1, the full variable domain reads DSGVTQTPKHLITATGQRVTLRCSPRSGDLSVYWYQQSLDQGLQFLIQYYNGEERAKGNILERFSAQQFPDLHSELNLSSLELGDSALYFCASSVEGDGTEAFFGQGTRLTVV.